This passage covers 19 T cell receptor beta chains from one sample sequenced in a study of circulating CD8 cells and anti-PD-1 response in melanoma (TCRdb year 2020). Four subsets defined by PD-1 and/or TIGIT were sorted from live CD3+CD8+TCRalphabeta+ cells on a BD FACSAria II cell sorter. Sequenced using a NextSeq 500. Starting from roughly 16 ng of total RNA, TCR libraries were made with the QIAseq Immune Repertoire RNA Library Kit, Human TCR Panel. TCRdb's own reprocessing of the public reads used fastp at Q25 and MiXCR and kept productive beta chains. Entries are consolidated by CDR3 protein sequence, retaining the most common genes and DNA. The sample data list approximately 640 distinct CDR3 sequences, and about 6.2% of these were observed just once. Around a quarter of the sample goes to the ten largest clones. The material sequenced was CD8+ T cells from PBMCs, taken at baseline or after one month of anti-PD-1 therapy (not recorded which). The receptors here all came from a human donor with melanoma.

This clonotype is classed as large (0.1 to 1%). The gene calls are TRBV4-2 and TRBJ2-7, with 9 nucleotides matching TRBD2. Germline loops: CDR1 LGHNA, CDR2 YNFKEQ. Losses at the gene ends were 2 bases for V and 0 bases for J; bases not matched to a gene: 5. The CDR3 sequence is 16 residues long. The CDR3 spells CASSQSPSGDSYEQYF. Written as DNA, the CDR3 is TGTGCCAGCAGCCAAAGTCCTAGCGGGGACTCCTACGAGCAGTACTTC.

In this sample, this clonotype is medium-sized. J is TRBJ1-5 and V is TRBV30; no definite D call. The V gene's germline CDR1 is GTSNPN and CDR2 SVGIG (reference sequence). With 4 bases removed from V and 1 base from J, the gap between germline ends came to 17 bases. The CDR3 runs to 16 residues. DNA for the CDR3: TGTGCCTGGACCCAATCCCCGGGGTTGAGCAATCAGCCCCAGCATTTT. Translated, it gives CAWTQSPGLSNQPQHF.

This clonotype was observed a few times. Possible read error: a much larger clone is one base away. The CDR3 is CASAPPDIQSHELFF. CDR3 in DNA: TGTGCCAGTGCCCCTCCGGACATCCAGTCCCATGAGCTGTTCTTC. This chain connects TRBV19 to TRBJ2-1, with TRBD1 as a possible D gene (5 bases). Germline values: CDR1 LNHDA, CDR2 SQIVND (reference sequence). This CDR3 has 15 residues.

This clonotype is categorized as medium-sized. This chain joins TRBV20-1 and TRBJ1-2, with TRBD1 as a possible D gene (5 bases). CDR3 size: 15 residues. V was cut by 2 bases and J by 8 bases, with 21 bases left in between. Germline V CDR1 and CDR2: DFQATT, SNEGSKA (reference sequence). The CDR3 loop is CSARPGLNAGRGYTF. The CDR3 DNA reads TGCAGTGCTAGACCGGGCCTCAATGCGGGACGAGGCTACACCTTC.

This clonotype is termed medium-sized. The chain couples TRBV20-1 to TRBJ1-3; 7 positions match TRBD1. The length of the CDR3 is 13 residues. Germline values: CDR1 DFQATT, CDR2 SNEGSKA (reference sequence). V trimming: 3 bases; J trimming: 4 bases; junction bases outside the gene matches: 3. The chain's CDR3 is CSASGTVGNTIYF. CDR3 bases: TGCAGTGCTAGTGGGACAGTCGGAAACACCATATATTTT.

By share of the sample, this clonotype is large. The V call is TRBV11-2, the J call TRBJ1-1; D is perhaps TRBD1 (5 bases). V dropped 0 bases and J dropped 4 bases, with 15 bases sitting between them. This CDR3 comprises 16 residues. CDR1 SGHAT and CDR2 FQNNGV come from the germline V gene. This chain's CDR3 is CASSLEAGLSLTEAFF. The CDR3 DNA sequence: TGTGCCAGCAGCTTAGAGGCGGGGCTGTCTCTCACTGAAGCTTTCTTT.

By sample fraction, this clonotype is hyperexpanded. The CDR3 loop reads CASTPTGGIYEQYF. The CDR3 DNA reads TGTGCCAGTACTCCGACAGGGGGAATATACGAGCAGTACTTC. The V call is TRBV19, the J call TRBJ2-7; 9 nucleotides match TRBD1. There are 14 residues in the CDR3. CDR1 LNHDA and CDR2 SQIVND come from the germline V gene (reference sequence). V was pared by 7 bases and J by 4 bases, with 8 bases of the junction left unmatched.

This clonotype is medium-sized by share. The gene calls are TRBV19 and TRBJ1-1; D remains unclear. This CDR3 has 14 residues. V dropped 3 bases and J dropped 6 bases, with 14 bases sitting between them. The germline V gene encodes CDR1 LNHDA and CDR2 SQIVND (reference sequence). In DNA, the CDR3 is TGTGCCAGTAGTATGGGGTCCGAGAGGGCTGAAGCTTTCTTT. This gives the protein CASSMGSERAEAFF.

This clonotype is large by share. The chain joins TRBV6-4 to TRBJ2-3, with 10 bases identical to TRBD2. Trimming at V came to 0 bases and at J to 4 bases, leaving 1 base not matched to a gene. Germline CDR1 MRHNA, CDR2 SNTAGT. The CDR3 is 15 residues long. The CDR3 sequence: CASSDSAGGPDTQYF. The CDR3 coding sequence is TGTGCCAGCAGTGACTCAGCGGGGGGGCCAGATACGCAGTATTTT.

This clonotype is judged large (0.1 to 1%). The rearrangement joins TRBV4-1 to TRBJ1-4; the match to TRBD1 covers 7 bases. This CDR3 has 15 residues. Germline-derived CDR1 and CDR2 are MGHRA and YSYEKL. J was trimmed by 0 bases and V by 2 bases; bases with no gene match: 0. Written as DNA, the CDR3 is TGCGCCAGCAGCCAAACAGGGGCAACTAATGAAAAACTGTTTTTT. Translation gives CASSQTGATNEKLFF.

By sample fraction, this clonotype is large. The gene calls are TRBV27 and TRBJ2-7, with D tentatively TRBD1 (6 bases). The CDR3 loop spans 15 amino acids. Trimming took off 1 base at V and 0 bases at J, with 10 bases between the two ends. CDR1 and CDR2 from the germline V gene are MNHEY and SMNVEV (reference sequence). The CDR3 coding sequence is TGTGCCAGCAGTTTATTAGGGACACCCTCCTACGAGCAGTACTTC. Protein sequence: CASSLLGTPSYEQYF.

By frequency in the sample, this clonotype is medium-sized. The gene calls are TRBV7-2 and TRBJ2-1, with TRBD2 matching 8 bases. This CDR3 has 15 residues. V was clipped by 2 bases and J by 4 bases; unmatched bases: 4. CDR1 and CDR2 (germline): SGHTA, FQGNSA. The CDR3, as DNA: TGTGCCAGCAGCTTATTAGCGGGGACATACAATGAGCAGTTCTTC. This encodes CASSLLAGTYNEQFF.

As regards this clonotype: This may come from a read error, since a much larger clone is one base off. This chain joins TRBV29-1 and TRBJ2-1; a possible D gene is TRBD2 (6 bases). Germline-derived CDR1 and CDR2 are SQVTM and ANQGSEA. This CDR3 comprises 13 residues. In DNA, the CDR3 is TGCGGCGTTGCCGGGGGAGACTACAATGAGCAGTTCTTC. This translates into CGVAGGDYNEQFF.

This clonotype is large. The chain uses TRBV6-1 and TRBJ1-6, with 7 bases lining up with TRBD1. From germline, CDR1 is MNHNS and CDR2 SASEGT. Unmatched junction bases numbered 3, after V lost 3 bases and J lost 7 bases. The CDR3 has 14 amino acids. CDR3 in amino acids: CASSDGTENSPLHF. The CDR3 nucleotides read TGTGCCAGCAGTGATGGGACAGAGAATTCACCCCTCCACTTT.

By sample fraction, this clonotype is large (0.1 to 1%). CDR3 sequence reads: CASSEVLDTGELFF. CDR3 bases: TGTGCCAGCAGTGAAGTCCTAGACACCGGGGAGCTGTTTTTT. The chain combines TRBV6-4 with TRBJ2-2; the D is unclear. Germline values: CDR1 MRHNA, CDR2 SNTAGT. Trimming took off 3 bases at V and 3 bases at J, with 8 bases between the two ends. The CDR3 is made up of 14 amino acids.

This clonotype is large by share. The chain uses TRBV27 and TRBJ2-2; D is uncertain. Germline V gene data show CDR1 as MNHEY and CDR2 as SMNVEV (reference sequence). Trimming took 4 bases from V and 7 from J, leaving 4 bases between them. This CDR3 spans 11 amino acids. The CDR3 loop reads CASSSDGELFF. CDR3 DNA sequence: TGTGCCAGCAGTTCCGACGGGGAGCTGTTTTTT.

This clonotype is medium-sized within its sample. The rearrangement links TRBV27 to TRBJ2-7, with 9 bases lining up with TRBD2. The V gene's germline CDR1 is MNHEY and CDR2 SMNVEV (reference sequence). The length of the CDR3 is 15 residues. The junction had 11 bases not matched to a gene; V was cut back by 6 bases and J by 5 bases. CDR3: CASSPDSGGSNEQYF. As DNA, the CDR3 is TGTGCCAGCAGCCCTGATAGCGGGGGCTCTAACGAGCAGTACTTC.

By proportion, this clonotype is medium-sized. The gene calls are TRBV6-6 and TRBJ2-7; 7 bases fit TRBD1. Germline lookup yields CDR1 MNHNY and CDR2 SVGAGI (reference sequence). The CDR3 runs 15 residues. The trim removed 4 bases at V and 5 bases at J, leaving 11 bases unmatched. In nucleotides, the CDR3 is TGTGCCAGCAGTTCGAACAGGGGAGCTCTCCACGAGCAGTACTTC. Protein product: CASSSNRGALHEQYF.

In its sample, this clonotype is medium-sized. The chain has TRBV6-1 and TRBJ2-1, with 10 bases that match TRBD2. J gave up 9 bases and V 7 bases, and 12 bases lay outside the gene matches. Per germline, CDR1 MNHNS and CDR2 SASEGT. CDR3 size: 15 residues. The CDR3 loop reads CASNEESGGAAEQFF. CDR3 DNA: TGTGCCAGCAACGAGGAGAGCGGGGGGGCGGCTGAGCAGTTCTTC.